Below are 16 T cell receptor beta chains sequenced from a single sample in a study of human T cells and chemical hapten exposure. Time point denoted: patch test 1, 2 weeks after DPC sensitization. As to treatment: therapeutic diphenylcyclopropenone sensitization with weekly scalp DPC. TCRdb processed the RACE reads anew with MiXCR; each CDR3 protein has one entry. The table has fewer than 60,000 distinct CDR3 sequences, 9.3% seen once. The material sequenced was whole blood, taken in connection with sensitization to the hapten diphenylcyclopropenone (DPC). The receptors originated from a woman aged 50 to 60 with alopecia areata. Some clones in this sample may be carry-over from other donors' samples.

This clonotype was recorded many times. The chain recombines TRBV21-1 with TRBJ1-5; TRBD1, the table's D call, lacks a check against the DNA. TRBV21-1 is deemed a pseudogene. CDR3 length equals 22 residues. Written as DNA, the CDR3 is TGTGCCAGCAGCAAAGACCTCCTGCCCCGGGACAGCACTGCCGAATCCAATCAGCCCCAGCATTTT. This codes for CASSKDLLPRDSTAESNQPQHF.

Ten or more counts support this clonotype. The chain is built from TRBV28 and TRBJ2-7; D ambiguous. CDR1 and CDR2 (germline): MDHEN, SYDVKM. This CDR3 contains 13 residues. V was shortened by 3 bases and J by 3 bases, with 9 bases between the two germline ends. DNA of the CDR3: TGTGCCAGCAGTTTGGGCCCTAACTACGAGCAGTACTTC. Its translation is CASSLGPNYEQYF.

This clonotype was counted between two and nine times. V gene TRBV6-5 combines with J gene TRBJ2-1, with 12 bases identical to TRBD2. The CDR3 extends over 13 amino acids. In germline, CDR1 is MNHEY, CDR2 SVGAGI. The V segment lost 6 bases and the J segment 6 bases; nucleotides outside the gene matches: 0. The CDR3 nucleotides read TGTGCCAGCAGACTAGCGGGAGGCAATGAGCAGTTCTTC. Amino acid sequence: CASRLAGGNEQFF.

This clonotype was observed many times. This chain connects TRBV14 to TRBJ2-2, with D tentatively TRBD1 or TRBD2 (5 bases each). Germline CDR1 reads SGHDN; CDR2 reads FVKESK. Trimming cost V 0 bases and J 4 bases, with 15 bases left between them. CDR3 length equals 17 residues. The CDR3 reads CASSQDEGMMGTGELFF. The CDR3 region has the DNA TGTGCCAGCAGCCAAGACGAGGGGATGATGGGCACCGGGGAGCTGTTTTTT.

Only one count was recorded for this clonotype. The chain carries TRBV29-1 and TRBJ2-1; 7 nucleotides agree with TRBD1. The CDR3 is 13 amino acids. Germline-derived CDR1 and CDR2 are SQVTM and ANQGSEA. V was clipped by 7 bases and J by 2 bases; unmatched bases: 5. The CDR3 loop reads CSAEGGAYNEQFF. CDR3 nucleotides: TGCAGCGCCGAAGGGGGCGCCTACAATGAGCAGTTCTTC.

V usage is TRBV29-1 and J usage is TRBJ1-2; D unresolved. Germline CDR1 and CDR2: SQVTM and ANQGSEA. This CDR3 region has 13 residues. V lost 2 bases and J lost 1, with 8 bases in between. CDR3 bases: TGCAGCGTTGAATGGGATCTTAACTATGGCTACACCTTC. Translation gives CSVEWDLNYGYTF.

This clonotype came up many times. The rearrangement joins TRBV7-9 to TRBJ2-7; TRBD2 is a possible D gene (5 bases). This CDR3 has 14 residues. Trimming took 0 bases from V and 5 from J, leaving 11 bases between them. CDR1 is SEHNR and CDR2 is FQNEAQ in the germline V gene (reference sequence). The CDR3 DNA follows: TGTGCCAGCAGCTTAGCAGGGAGTAGTCACGAGCAGTACTTC. It translates to CASSLAGSSHEQYF.

This clonotype has a count of ten or more. The genes are TRBV4-3 and TRBJ2-7; tentatively, D is TRBD1 (5 bases). This CDR3 contains 13 residues. From germline, CDR1 is LGHNA and CDR2 YSLEER. V was pared by 0 bases and J by 6 bases, with 9 bases between. The CDR3 DNA is TGCGCCAGCAGCCAAGAATGGGGCCGCGAGCAGTACTTC. It yields the protein CASSQEWGREQYF.

V is TRBV12-3 or TRBV12-4 and J is TRBJ1-2, with D perhaps matching TRBD1 (5 bases). This CDR3 has 11 residues. V lost 3 bases to trimming and J lost 7 bases, with 6 bases between them. The CDR3 nucleotides read TGTGCCAGCAGTTTTGGGGGTGGCTACACCTTC. Translating it yields CASSFGGGYTF.

This rearrangement joins TRBV4-1 to TRBJ2-1, with D possibly TRBD2 on 5 matching bases. V dropped 2 bases and J dropped 7 bases, with 12 bases sitting between them. Germline assignment: CDR1 MGHRA and CDR2 YSYEKL. This CDR3 spans 14 amino acids. The CDR3: CASSQPARRNEQFF. The CDR3 region has the DNA TGCGCCAGCAGCCAACCGGCTAGGAGGAATGAGCAGTTCTTC.

This clonotype was recorded at least ten times. This chain uses TRBV7-2 with TRBJ2-7; TRBD1 agrees at 7 bases. CDR3 length: 16 amino acids. J lost 2 bases, V lost 2 bases, and 9 bases had no gene match. CDR1 SGHTA and CDR2 FQGNSA come from the germline V gene. CDR3 amino acids: CASSLRSGTATYEQYF. In DNA form, the CDR3 reads TGTGCCAGCAGCTTAAGGTCGGGGACAGCCACCTACGAGCAGTACTTC.

This chain uses TRBV20-1 with TRBJ2-7, with 10 nucleotides matching TRBD2. This CDR3 has 15 residues. The V segment lost 4 bases and the J segment 3 bases; nucleotides outside the gene matches: 9. Germline lookup yields CDR1 DFQATT and CDR2 SNEGSKA (reference sequence). The CDR3 sequence: CSATKVAGGHYEQYF. The CDR3 DNA follows: TGCAGTGCTACCAAAGTAGCGGGAGGCCACTACGAGCAGTACTTC.

The sample holds a few counts of this clonotype. This chain uses TRBV7-2 with TRBJ1-1; the D gene is possibly TRBD1 (5 bases). V was pared by 0 bases and J by 4 bases, with 12 bases between. The CDR3 spans 15 residues. The germline V gene has CDR1 SGHTA and CDR2 FQGNSA. CDR3 DNA sequence: TGTGCCAGCAGCTTAGCTTCTGGGGCGGGCACTGAAGCTTTCTTT. Translating gives CASSLASGAGTEAFF.

This clonotype is deemed medium-sized. The genes are TRBV10-3 and TRBJ2-6; D remains ambiguous. With 3 bases removed from V and 0 bases from J, the gap between germline ends came to 3 bases. There are 14 residues in the CDR3. Germline V gives CDR1 ENHRY, CDR2 SYGVKD. CDR3 bases: TGTGCCATCAGTGACAGCTCTGGGGCCAACGTCCTGACTTTC. Translated: CAISDSSGANVLTF.

This clonotype was picked up many times. This sequence joins TRBV20-1 and TRBJ1-1, with 8 bases lining up with TRBD1. The trim removed 0 bases at V and 5 bases at J, leaving 8 bases unmatched. CDR1 and CDR2 (germline): DFQATT, SNEGSKA (reference sequence). There are 15 residues in the CDR3. The DNA for the CDR3 is TGCAGTGCTAGAGAATACGACAGGGGTAGGACTGAAGCTTTCTTT. It yields the protein CSAREYDRGRTEAFF.

This clonotype was detected ten times or more. V usage is TRBV29-1 and J usage is TRBJ1-1; D possibly corresponds to TRBD1 (5 bases). This CDR3 is 13 amino acids long. With 6 bases removed from V and 3 bases from J, the gap between germline ends came to 14 bases. CDR1 and CDR2 (germline): SQVTM, ANQGSEA. In DNA form, the CDR3 reads TGCAGCGTACCCGGGGGAGGGGACACTGAAGCTTTCTTT. It translates to CSVPGGGDTEAFF.